The rows below give T cell receptor beta chains drawn from one sample of a study of blood T cells in healthy people across ages. TCRdb reprocessed the 5' RACE reads with MiXCR, giving one entry per CDR3 protein. Here the sample spans over a million distinct CDR3 sequences, around 27% being singletons. These records were also assigned to another study, of T cells of mothers and their children.

Material for sequencing was blood. These receptors originate from a girl aged 2 to 9 in good health. CDR3s include the opening cysteine and the closing phenylalanine or tryptophan. Each record gives: J gene, V gene, clone size, D gene, CDR3 DNA, CDR3 protein. A D gene is named only where the DNA matches it firmly. Some rows have no size entry. The others give once, few or many, or a class for an expanded clone.

>TRBJ2-5|TRBV12-3/TRBV12-4|NA|NA
TGTGCCAGCAGTTACAGGGAAAAGACCCAGTACTTC
CASSYREKTQYF
>TRBJ1-1|TRBV4-3|few|NA
TGCGCCAGCAGCCAAGAGTTAATGGGCACTGAAGCTTTCTTT
CASSQELMGTEAFF
>TRBJ2-7|TRBV14|NA|NA
TGTGCCAGCAGCCCCTACATGATGGGAGAGGAAGAGCAGTACTTC
CASSPYMMGEEEQYF
>TRBJ2-1|TRBV4-1|NA|NA
TGCGCCAGCAGCCAAGATGCGGGGTCCTACAATGAGCAGTTCTTC
CASSQDAGSYNEQFF
>TRBJ2-7|TRBV29-1|NA|NA
TGCAGCGTCGACGCCCACTACGAGCAGTACTTC
CSVDAHYEQYF
>TRBJ2-5|TRBV6-1|few|NA
TGTGCCAGCAGTGAAGCGCCCCCAAGAGGACGAGCGCAAGAGACCCAGTACTTC
CASSEAPPRGRAQETQYF
>TRBJ2-1|TRBV9|NA|NA
TGTGCCAGCAGCCTACGACTAGGCGAGCAGTTCTTC
CASSLRLGEQFF
>TRBJ2-2|TRBV9|few|NA
TGTGCCAGTTCCGGGAGCAACACCGGGGAGCTGTTTTTT
CASSGSNTGELFF
>TRBJ2-7|TRBV7-3|few|NA
TGTGCCAGCAGCTTAGGGGACGGAGCTTCGGGAGAGCAGTACTTC
CASSLGDGASGEQYF
>TRBJ1-6|TRBV24-1|once|NA
TGTGCCACCAGTGATTCCCGATCTACTAATTCACCCCTCCACTTT
CATSDSRSTNSPLHF
>TRBJ2-1|TRBV6-2/TRBV6-3|few|NA
TGTGCCAGCAGTCCCGAAGTTAGGAAGTTCTTC
CASSPEVRKFF
>TRBJ1-4|TRBV28|NA|NA
TGTGCCAGCAGTTTCTTTGGTTTTCGTTTCGCGGGCGAGGGGGAAAAACTGTTTTTT
CASSFFGFRFAGEGEKLFF
>TRBJ1-1|TRBV6-5|few|NA
TGTGCCAGCAGTTACTCAGCCGAGGGAGAAGCTTTCTTT
CASSYSAEGEAFF
>TRBJ2-1|TRBV20-1|NA|NA
TGCAGTGCTAGAGATTTCGAGCAGGGCTTCTACAATGAGCAGTTCTTC
CSARDFEQGFYNEQFF
>TRBJ2-7|TRBV12-3/TRBV12-4|NA|NA
TGTGCCAGCAGGGGGACCACTAACCCTACAGGGGAGCAGTACTTC
CASRGTTNPTGEQYF
>TRBJ2-3|TRBV20-1|NA|NA
TGCAGTGCTAGAGAATTTATCCCAGATACGCAGTATTTT
CSAREFIPDTQYF
>TRBJ1-5|TRBV6-1|NA|TRBD1
TGTGCCAGCAGTGAACGGGACAGAGATCAGCCCCAGCATTTT
CASSERDRDQPQHF
>TRBJ2-1|TRBV29-1|NA|TRBD1
TGCAGCGTTCTGACAGGGATCCGCAATGAGCAGTTCTTC
CSVLTGIRNEQFF
>TRBJ1-1|TRBV7-9|NA|TRBD1
TGTGCCAGCAGCTCCTGGACAGGGGACACTGAAGCTTTCTTT
CASSSWTGDTEAFF
>TRBJ2-1|TRBV7-9|few|NA
TGTGCCAGCAGCCCCCGGGCCAGGCGGGGTCTGAATGAGCAGTTCTTC
CASSPRARRGLNEQFF
>TRBJ1-1|TRBV5-1|few|NA
TGCGCCCCTATTCCCGGTCGCACTGAAGCTTTCTTT
CAPIPGRTEAFF
>TRBJ2-3|TRBV7-9|NA|TRBD2
TGTGCCAGCAGCCCCAGACTAGCGGGAGACATCACAGATACGCAGTATTTT
CASSPRLAGDITDTQYF
>TRBJ2-5|TRBV20-1|NA|NA
TGCAGTGCTAGAGAGACTGGGGCGCTGACCCAGTACTTC
CSARETGALTQYF
>TRBJ1-4|TRBV9|NA|NA
TGTGCCAGCAGCCTCTCAGCGCGCACCGCAACTAATGAAAAACTGTTTTTT
CASSLSARTATNEKLFF
>TRBJ2-7|TRBV2|many|TRBD2
TGTGCCAGCAGTGAAATGCGGGGGTACTCCTACGAGCAGTACTTC
CASSEMRGYSYEQYF
>TRBJ1-2|TRBV12-3/TRBV12-4|NA|TRBD1
TGTGCCAGCAGTTCCCTGGACAGGGTGTGGGATGGCTACACCTTC
CASSSLDRVWDGYTF
>TRBJ2-5|TRBV29-1|few|NA
TGCAGCGTTGACCAGGGGCCCCTGGAGACCCAGTACTTC
CSVDQGPLETQYF
>TRBJ1-4|TRBV24-1|NA|NA
TGTGCCACCAGTGACGGCCGGCAGGGGACTAATGAAAAACTGTTTTTT
CATSDGRQGTNEKLFF
>TRBJ2-2|TRBV20-1|NA|NA
TGCAGTGCTAGCCAAAACGGAGGCGGCGGGGAGCTGTTTTTT
CSASQNGGGGELFF
>TRBJ2-5|TRBV4-2|NA|NA
TGTGCCCGCAGTCCGGGGGTAGGAGAGACCCAGTACTTC
CARSPGVGETQYF
>TRBJ2-2|TRBV7-9|few|TRBD2
TGTGCCAGCAGCTTAGCGAGGACTAGCGGGATAGTGGTGACCGGGGAGCTGTTTTTT
CASSLARTSGIVVTGELFF
>TRBJ2-5|TRBV12-3/TRBV12-4|few|TRBD2
TGTGCCAGCAGTTTCGGGAATAGCGGGATTACCATACAAGAGACCCAGTACTTC
CASSFGNSGITIQETQYF
>TRBJ2-5|TRBV10-3|few|TRBD1
TGTGCCTCAAAAACCGGGACAGGTGAAGAGCAGTACTTC
CASKTGTGEEQYF
>TRBJ2-5|TRBV7-9|NA|NA
TGTGCCAGCAGCCTTCAGAGGCCAATCGAGGAGACCCAGTACTTC
CASSLQRPIEETQYF
>TRBJ2-1|TRBV20-1|NA|TRBD2
TGCAGTGCTAGACGGCGGGGGGGCTGGGAGCAGTTCTTC
CSARRRGGWEQFF
>TRBJ2-1|TRBV24-1|many|TRBD2
TGTGCCACCAGTGACACCGCTAGCGGGGATCTCAATGAGCAGTTCTTC
CATSDTASGDLNEQFF
>TRBJ1-1|TRBV29-1|few|NA
TGCAGCGGGGTACCTTCGACAGGGAACACTGAAGCTTTCTTT
CSGVPSTGNTEAFF
>TRBJ1-2|TRBV6-1|few|NA
TGTGCCAGCAGAGCCCTGATGGGGGATGACTACACCTTC
CASRALMGDDYTF
>TRBJ2-3|TRBV2|few|TRBD1
TGTGCCAGCAACCCCGGGACAGGGGGTAGGACAGATACGCAGTATTTT
CASNPGTGGRTDTQYF
>TRBJ2-5|TRBV10-3|NA|NA
TGTGCCATCAGTGAGCCCTGGGACCAAGAGACCCAGTACTTC
CAISEPWDQETQYF
>TRBJ2-1|TRBV12-3/TRBV12-4|few|TRBD2
TGTGCCAGCACCCCGACTAGCTCCAATGAGCAGTTCTTC
CASTPTSSNEQFF
>TRBJ2-7|TRBV20-1|NA|NA
TGCAGTGCTTATAGCGGCCTCTCCTACGAGCAGTACTTC
CSAYSGLSYEQYF
>TRBJ1-3|TRBV29-1|NA|NA
TGCAGCGTTGAAGGGTACTACTCTGGAAACACCATATATTTT
CSVEGYYSGNTIYF
>TRBJ1-1|TRBV25-1|few|NA
TGTGCCAGCATGGGGGTTCCCCGCAAACAGGGCGGGGGCGAAGCTTTCTTT
CASMGVPRKQGGGEAFF
>TRBJ2-1|TRBV29-1|few|NA
TGCAGCGTTGATTATGAGCAGTTCTTC
CSVDYEQFF
>TRBJ1-2|TRBV12-5|NA|NA
TGTGCTAGTGGTTTGGGACAAAGGGCAGGGTATGGCTACACCTTC
CASGLGQRAGYGYTF
>TRBJ2-7|TRBV4-3|few|TRBD1
TGCGCCAGCAGCCAAGACCACTCCGGGACAGGCGAGCAGTACTTC
CASSQDHSGTGEQYF
>TRBJ1-6|TRBV14|NA|NA
TGTGCCAGCAGCCAAGCCCAAGGTGCATCACCCCTCCACTTT
CASSQAQGASPLHF
>TRBJ1-1|TRBV5-1|few|NA
TGCGCCAGCAGCGTTGAACGTAACACTGAAGCTTTCTTT
CASSVERNTEAFF
>TRBJ2-7|TRBV7-9|NA|NA
TGTGCCAGCACCTCCTCCCCGAACGAGCAGTACTTC
CASTSSPNEQYF
>TRBJ2-5|TRBV10-3|NA|TRBD1
TGTGCCATCAGTGAACCCCCGGGACAGAGGGACCAAGAGACCCAGTACTTC
CAISEPPGQRDQETQYF
>TRBJ1-4|TRBV7-9|NA|NA
TGTGCCAGCAGCTTCCGCGCAGGGGCGGAGGAAAAACTGTTTTTT
CASSFRAGAEEKLFF
>TRBJ2-1|TRBV11-2|few|NA
TGTGCCAGCAGCCCAAGTGGTCTAGGAGTGGTCTATGAGCAGTTCTTC
CASSPSGLGVVYEQFF
>TRBJ1-4|TRBV7-2|NA|NA
TGTGCCAGCAGCTTGGACAGTGCAACTAATGAAAAACTGTTTTTT
CASSLDSATNEKLFF
>TRBJ1-2|TRBV3-1|many|TRBD1
TGTGCCAGCAGCCACGCGACAGGGTCCAACTATGGCTACACCTTC
CASSHATGSNYGYTF
>TRBJ2-3|TRBV7-9|few|NA
TGTGCCAGCAGCCTAGTCGCTGATAGCACAGATACGCAGTATTTT
CASSLVADSTDTQYF
>TRBJ2-5|TRBV7-6|few|NA
TGTGCCAGCAGCCCCTATGGTCGTGAGGAGACCCAGTACTTC
CASSPYGREETQYF